This T cell receptor (beta chain) was observed in a study of blood T cell repertoires in COVID-19. Generated by immunoSEQ multiplex PCR, the TCRdb table keeps only in-frame clones and is missing some. The data show 70,000 to 85,000 clones, around 83% seen once. Germline CDR1 is LGHNA and CDR2 is YNFKEQ. Between the trimmed V and J ends, which lost 3 bases and 7 bases, there was a span of 12 bases. The CDR3 runs 13 residues. This TCR was sampled from a man older than 75 with active or convalescent COVID-19. The specimen was peripheral blood. This chain uses TRBV4-2 with TRBJ1-2, with unresolved D. CDR3 nucleotides: TGTGCCAGCAGCCAGGGGTCGGAGGGTGGCTACACCTTC. Amino acid sequence: CASSQGSEGGYTF.